This record concerns one T cell receptor (beta chain) sequence. The method was immunoSEQ multiplex PCR; TCRdb's version includes in-frame clones alone and lacks a portion of them. Counted here are some 310,000 clones, more than 65% occurring once; the ten biggest clones make up 6.5% to 8%. The CDR3 spans 13 residues. The trim removed 3 bases at V and 13 bases at J, leaving 4 bases unmatched. CDR1 and CDR2 from the germline V gene are SGDLS and YYNGEE. This specimen belongs to a study of cytotoxic CD8 clonotypes in ibrutinib-treated CLL. The chain links TRBV9 to TRBJ2-1; TRBD2 agrees at 13 bases. This clonotype was sampled from a human donor with chronic lymphocytic leukemia. Here the sequenced sample was PBMCs, taken before ibrutinib treatment. In nucleotides, the CDR3 is TGTGCCAGCAGCGGGGGGACTAGCGGGAAACAGTTCTTC. This codes for CASSGGTSGKQFF.